This T cell receptor (beta chain) was observed in a study of shared clonotypes between healthy human individuals. The CDR3 spans 12 residues. CDR1 is SGHVS and CDR2 is FQNEAQ in the germline V gene. With 2 bases removed from V and 9 bases from J, the gap between germline ends came to 11 bases. Sequencing was performed with immunoSEQ multiplex PCR; in TCRdb, only in-frame clones are kept and a portion is missing. The sample has 2 million to 2.5 million clones; roughly 94% are singletons. The receptor was isolated from a man between 18 and 29 years old in good health. The sample taken for sequencing was naive CD4+ T cells sorted from blood. Subset noted: CD45RA+ positively selected. The chain employs TRBV7-8 and TRBJ2-7; D is perhaps TRBD2 (5 bases). This CDR3 is CASSLIPAGQYF. The CDR3 bases are TGTGCCAGCAGCTTAATTCCGGCGGGGCAGTACTTC. Together with reference TRBV7-8 and TRBJ2-7, the CDR3 gives the full variable domain: GAGVSQSPRYKVAKRGQDVALRCDPISGHVSLFWYQQALGQGPEFLTYFQNEAQLDKSGLPSDRFFAERPEGSVSTLKIQRTQQEDSAVYLCASSLIPAGQYFGPGTRLTVT.